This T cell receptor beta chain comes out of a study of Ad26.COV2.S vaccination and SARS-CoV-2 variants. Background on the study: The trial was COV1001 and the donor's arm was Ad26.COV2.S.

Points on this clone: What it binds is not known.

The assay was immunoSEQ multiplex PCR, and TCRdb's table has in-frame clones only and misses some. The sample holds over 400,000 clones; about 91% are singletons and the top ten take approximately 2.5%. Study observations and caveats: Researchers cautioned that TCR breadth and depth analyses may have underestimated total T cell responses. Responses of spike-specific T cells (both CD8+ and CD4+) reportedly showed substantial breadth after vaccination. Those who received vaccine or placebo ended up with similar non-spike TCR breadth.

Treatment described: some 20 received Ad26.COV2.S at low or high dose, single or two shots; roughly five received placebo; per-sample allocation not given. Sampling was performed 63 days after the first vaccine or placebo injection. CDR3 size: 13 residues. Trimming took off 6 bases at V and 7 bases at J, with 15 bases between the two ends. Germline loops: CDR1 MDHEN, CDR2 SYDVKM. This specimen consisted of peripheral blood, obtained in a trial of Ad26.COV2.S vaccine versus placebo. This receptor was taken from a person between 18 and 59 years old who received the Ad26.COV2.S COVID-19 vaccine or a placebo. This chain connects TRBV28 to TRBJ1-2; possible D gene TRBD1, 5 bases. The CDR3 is CASRLGGARGYTF. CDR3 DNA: TGTGCCAGCAGGCTCGGAGGGGCGCGTGGCTACACCTTC.